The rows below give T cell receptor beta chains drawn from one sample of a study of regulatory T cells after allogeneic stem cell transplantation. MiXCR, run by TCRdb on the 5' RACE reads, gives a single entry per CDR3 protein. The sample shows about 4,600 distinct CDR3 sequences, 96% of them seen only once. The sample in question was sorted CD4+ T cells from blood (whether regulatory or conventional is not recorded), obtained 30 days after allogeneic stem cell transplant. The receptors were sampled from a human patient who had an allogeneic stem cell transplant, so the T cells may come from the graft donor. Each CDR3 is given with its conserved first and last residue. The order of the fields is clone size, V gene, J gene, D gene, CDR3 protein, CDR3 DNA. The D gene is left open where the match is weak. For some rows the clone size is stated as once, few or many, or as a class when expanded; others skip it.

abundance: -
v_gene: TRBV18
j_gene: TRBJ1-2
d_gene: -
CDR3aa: CASSSSDSGTDYTF
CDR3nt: TGTGCCAGCTCCTCCTCGGACAGCGGGACTGACTACACCTTC

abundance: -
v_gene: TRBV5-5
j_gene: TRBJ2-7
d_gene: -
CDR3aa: CASSRREGRGSYEQYF
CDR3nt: TGCGCCAGCAGCCGGAGAGAGGGGAGAGGAAGCTACGAGCAGTACTTT

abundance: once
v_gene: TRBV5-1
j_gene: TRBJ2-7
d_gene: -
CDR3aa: CASSLMAGSIYEQNF
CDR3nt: TGCGCCAGCAGCTTGATGGCGGGATCCATTTATGAGCAGAACTTC

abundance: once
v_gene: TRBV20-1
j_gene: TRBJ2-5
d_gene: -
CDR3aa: CGGRVGGPGETQYF
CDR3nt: TGCGGTGGTAGGGTAGGGGGGCCCGGGGAGACCCAGTACTTC

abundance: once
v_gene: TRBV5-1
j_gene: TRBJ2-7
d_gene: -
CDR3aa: CASSRTAGTRTCEQYF
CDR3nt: TGCGCCAGCAGCCGAACCGCCGGGACAAGAACATGCGAGCAGTACTTC

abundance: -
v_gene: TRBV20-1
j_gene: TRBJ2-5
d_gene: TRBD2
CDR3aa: CSATPTSGGEETQYF
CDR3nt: TGCAGTGCCACACCGACTAGCGGCGGCGAAGAGACACAGTACTTC

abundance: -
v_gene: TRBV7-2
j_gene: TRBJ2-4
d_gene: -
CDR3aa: CASSLSLAKNIQSF
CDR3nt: TGTGCCAGCAGCTTATCCCTAGCCAAAAACATTCAGTCCTTC

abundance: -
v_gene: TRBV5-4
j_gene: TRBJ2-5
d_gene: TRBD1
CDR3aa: CASSLRGQGKETQYF
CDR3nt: TGTGCCAGCAGCCTAAGGGGACAGGGGAAAGAAACCCAGTACTTC

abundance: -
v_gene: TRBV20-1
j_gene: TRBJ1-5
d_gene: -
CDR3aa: CSASGGIGTQPQHF
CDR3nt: TGCAGTGCTAGTGGGGGAATAGGCACTCAGCCCCAGCATTTT

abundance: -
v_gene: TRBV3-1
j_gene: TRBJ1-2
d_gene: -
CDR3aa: CASSPRPANDSHSF
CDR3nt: TGCGCCAGCAGCCCGCGGCCCGCTAACGATAGCCACTCCTTC

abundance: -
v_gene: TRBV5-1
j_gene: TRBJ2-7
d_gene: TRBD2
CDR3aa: CASSLLAGTMYAQYF
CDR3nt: TGCGCCAGCAGCTTGCTAGCGGGTACCATGTACGCGCAGTACTTC

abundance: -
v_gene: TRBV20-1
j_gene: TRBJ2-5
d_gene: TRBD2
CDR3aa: CSATATSGGQETQYF
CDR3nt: TGCAGTGCCACCGCGACTAGCGGCGGCCAAGAGACCCAGTACTTC

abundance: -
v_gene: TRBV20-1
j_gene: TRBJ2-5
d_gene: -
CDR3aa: CSARVGGPRATQYF
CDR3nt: TGCAGTGCTAGGGTCGGGGGTCCCCGGGCGACCCAGTACTTC

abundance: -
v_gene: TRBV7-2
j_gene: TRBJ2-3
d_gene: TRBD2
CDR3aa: CASSLLSQAGSDTQYF
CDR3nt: TGTGCCAGCAGCTTACTTTCCCAAGCGGGATCGGATACGCAGTATTTT

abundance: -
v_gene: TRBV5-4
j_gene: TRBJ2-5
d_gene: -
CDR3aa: CASSVKGKGKETQYF
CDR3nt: TGTGCCAGCAGTGTAAAGGGAAAGGGGAAAGAGACACAGTACTTC

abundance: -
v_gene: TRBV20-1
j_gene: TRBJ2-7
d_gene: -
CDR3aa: CSTRDPSGEEDTQYF
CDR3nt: TGCAGTACTAGAGATCCATCGGGAGAGGAAGATACGCAGTACTTC

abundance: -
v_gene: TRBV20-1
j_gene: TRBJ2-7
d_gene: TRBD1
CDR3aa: CSAEGTGQCDEQYF
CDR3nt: TGCAGTGCTGAAGGCACGGGACAGTGCGACGAGCAGTACTTC

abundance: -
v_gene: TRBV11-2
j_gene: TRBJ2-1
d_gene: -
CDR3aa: CASSLVRGAPYEQFF
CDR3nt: TGTGCCAGCAGCCTAGTCCGAGGGGCTCCCTACGAGCAGTTCTTC

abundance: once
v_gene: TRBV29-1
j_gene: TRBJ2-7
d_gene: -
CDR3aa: CSVEERGVFMREQYF
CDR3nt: TGCAGCGTTGAAGAACGGGGCGTCTTTATGAGGGAGCAGTACTTC

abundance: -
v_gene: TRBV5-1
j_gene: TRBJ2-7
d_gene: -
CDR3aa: CASSWRVVEEQYF
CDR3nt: TGCGCCAGCAGCTGGAGGGTTGTGGAGGAGCAGTACTTC

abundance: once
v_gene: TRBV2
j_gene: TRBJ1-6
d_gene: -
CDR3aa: CASSPISSYNSPLPF
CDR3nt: TGTGCCAGCAGTCCTATCAGCTCCTATAATTCACCCCTCCCCTTT

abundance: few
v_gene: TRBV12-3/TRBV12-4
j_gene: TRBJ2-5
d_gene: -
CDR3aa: CASRRGSETQYF
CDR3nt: TGTGCCAGCAGGAGAGGTAGCGAGACGCAGTACTTC

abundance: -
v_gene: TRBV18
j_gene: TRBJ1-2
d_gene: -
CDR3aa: CASSSSDKGTGYTF
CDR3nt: TGTGCCAGCTCCTCCTCGGACAAGGGGACTGGATACACCTTC

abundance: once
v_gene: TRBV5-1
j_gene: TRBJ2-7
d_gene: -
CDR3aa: CASSLLGGSMCEQYF
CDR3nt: TGCGCCAGTAGCTTGCTAGGGGGGTCAATGTGCGAGCAGTACTTC

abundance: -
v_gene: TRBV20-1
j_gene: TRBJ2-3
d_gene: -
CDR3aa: CSAREPPGEGDTQYF
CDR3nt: TGCAGTGCTAGAGAGCCGCCGGGAGAGGGAGATACGCAGTATTTT

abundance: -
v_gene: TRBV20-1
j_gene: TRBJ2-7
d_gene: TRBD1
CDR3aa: CGAEGPGQFDAQYF
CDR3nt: TGCGGTGCTGAAGGCCCGGGACAGTTCGACGCGCAGTACTTC

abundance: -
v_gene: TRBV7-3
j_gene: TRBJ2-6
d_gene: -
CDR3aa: CASSVRAVGAGASVQTF
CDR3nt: -

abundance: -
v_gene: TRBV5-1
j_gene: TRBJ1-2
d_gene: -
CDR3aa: CANSLGSGYYGYSF
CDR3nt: TGCGCCAACAGCTTGGGTTCAGGTTACTATGGCTACTCCTTC

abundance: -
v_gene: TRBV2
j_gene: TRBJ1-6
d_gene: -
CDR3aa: CSSSPMSSDNSPHHF
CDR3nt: TGTTCCAGCAGTCCCATGAGCTCCGATAATTCCCCCCACCACTTT

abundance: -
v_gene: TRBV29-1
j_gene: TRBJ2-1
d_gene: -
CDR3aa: CSVTPMKGDTYNEQFF
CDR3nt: TGCAGCGTGACCCCAATGAAAGGGGACACCTACAATGAGCAGTTCTTC

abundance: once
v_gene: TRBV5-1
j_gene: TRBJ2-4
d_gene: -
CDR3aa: CASCFVREKTIQYF
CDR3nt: TGCGCCAGCTGTTTTGTAAGGGAGAAAACCATTCAGTACTTC